This note documents a single T cell receptor (beta chain) sequence. As yet, its antigen is unknown. The sample comes from a study of beta chain features in type 1 diabetes. A single heparinised blood sample, averaging around 0.11 L, was obtained per donor. CD4+ cells of the naive, central memory, regulatory and stem cell-like memory types were sorted via CD45RO/CCR7/CD25/CD127/CD95/CD27. The V and J ends lost 7 bases and 6 bases respectively, with 19 bases between them. In germline, CDR1 is LNHDA, CDR2 SQIVND (reference sequence). CDR3 length: 15 residues. Expressed TCRB transcripts were sequenced, since all the RNA that had been isolated was reverse transcribed. The table came from immunoSEQ multiplex PCR; TCRdb's copy has only in-frame clones and leaves some out. The sample lists about 390,000 clones, around a tenth occurring once. Broader study findings: Significant though moderate, a shortening of TCRB CDR3s appeared in all four CD4+ subsets of Type 1 diabetes patients. When VDJ junctions were examined, type 1 diabetes patients showed fewer insertions and more deletions.

Sequenced sample: central memory CD4+ T cells from blood. The chain is built from TRBV19 and TRBJ1-5, with a weak D call TRBD1 (6 bases). The TCR sequence derives from a man aged 25 to 40 with type 1 diabetes. The CDR3 spells CASTRTEGGAQPQHF. DNA of the CDR3: TGTGCCAGTACTCGGACAGAGGGAGGAGCTCAGCCCCAGCATTTT. Filled out from reference TRBV19 and TRBJ1-5, the complete variable domain reads DGGITQSPKYLFRKEGQNVTLSCEQNLNHDAMYWYRQDPGQGLRLIYYSQIVNDFQKGDIAEGYSVSREKKESFPLTVTSAQKNPTAFYLCASTRTEGGAQPQHFGDGTRLSIL.